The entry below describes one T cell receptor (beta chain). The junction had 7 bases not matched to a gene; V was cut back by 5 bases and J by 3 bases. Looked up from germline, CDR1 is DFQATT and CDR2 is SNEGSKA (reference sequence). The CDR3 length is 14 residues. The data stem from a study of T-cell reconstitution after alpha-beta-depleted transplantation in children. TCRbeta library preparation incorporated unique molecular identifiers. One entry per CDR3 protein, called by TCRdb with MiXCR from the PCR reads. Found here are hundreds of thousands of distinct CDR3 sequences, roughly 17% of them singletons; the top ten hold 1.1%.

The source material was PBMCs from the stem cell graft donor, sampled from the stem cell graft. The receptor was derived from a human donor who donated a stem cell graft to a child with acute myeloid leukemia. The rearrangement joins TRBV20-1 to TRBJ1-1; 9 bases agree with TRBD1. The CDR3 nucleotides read TGCAGTGCTTCTCACAGGGGGCGCGACACTGAAGCTTTCTTT. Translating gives CSASHRGRDTEAFF.